The 8 T cell receptor beta chains listed next were all sequenced from one sample in a study of OX40 agonist ivuxolimab in advanced cancers. Using immunoSEQ multiplex PCR, the repertoire was profiled, and TCRdb retains in-frame clones only, with some absent. The table records tens of thousands of clones, about 88% of them present only once. The sample consisted of CD4+ or CD8+ T cells sorted from blood, taken in a trial of the OX40 agonist ivuxolimab. These receptors were collected from an adult with an advanced solid tumor such as melanoma, head and neck, liver or kidney cancer.

V gene TRBV6-5 combines with J gene TRBJ2-5, with TRBD1 identical over 7 bases. Per the germline V gene, CDR1 is MNHEY and CDR2 is SVGAGI. The CDR3 contains 16 residues. The V segment lost 3 bases and the J segment 2 bases; nucleotides outside the gene matches: 9. The CDR3 region is CASSYAGTATQETQYF. DNA for the CDR3: TGTGCCAGCAGTTATGCCGGGACAGCGACACAAGAGACCCAGTACTTC.

This clone showed up just once. This rearrangement joins TRBV10-3 to TRBJ2-3; possibly TRBD1 for D (5 bases). Germline assignment: CDR1 ENHRY and CDR2 SYGVKD. Trimming removed 4 bases at V and 2 bases at J, with 13 bases between. The CDR3 extends over 15 amino acids. The DNA for the CDR3 is TGTGCCATCAGTGCAGAAGGGGCAGCCACAGATACGCAGTATTTT. It encodes CAISAEGAATDTQYF.

The chain uses TRBV9 and TRBJ2-5; 7 nucleotides match TRBD1. With 0 bases clipped from V and 5 bases from J, the junction kept 13 bases outside the gene matches. Germline V gives CDR1 SGDLS, CDR2 YYNGEE. CDR3 length: 17 amino acids. CDR3 nucleotide sequence: TGTGCCAGCAGCGTAGATGGCCCGCAGGGGGTTAAGGAGACCCAGTACTTC. Translated, it gives CASSVDGPQGVKETQYF.

The chain recombines TRBV4-2 with TRBJ2-2, with D tentatively TRBD2 (5 bases). Trimming cost V 4 bases and J 4 bases, with 10 bases left between them. The CDR3 is 14 residues long. CDR1 and CDR2 from the germline V gene are LGHNA and YNFKEQ. The CDR3, as DNA: TGTGCCAGCAGCCTCGGTGAGGGCACCGGGGAGCTGTTTTTT. As protein: CASSLGEGTGELFF.

The rearrangement joins TRBV19 to TRBJ2-7; the D is unclear. The CDR3 has 14 amino acids. Germline assignment: CDR1 LNHDA and CDR2 SQIVND (reference sequence). V gave up 9 bases and J gave up 5 bases, with 20 bases separating them. CDR3 region: CASHAPRLTNEQYF. In DNA, the CDR3 is TGTGCCAGCCACGCCCCCAGGCTTACCAACGAGCAGTACTTC.

The chain uses TRBV28 and TRBJ1-5, with a possible D match to TRBD1 (5 bases). V was pared by 8 bases and J by 4 bases, with 9 bases between. The CDR3 has 12 residues. Germline CDR1 and CDR2: MDHEN and SYDVKM. The CDR3 bases are TGTGCCAGCGACCAGGGAAATCAGCCCCAGCATTTT. This translates into CASDQGNQPQHF.

The chain couples TRBV6-1 to TRBJ1-1; D uncertain. The CDR3 covers 12 residues. Germline V CDR1 and CDR2: MNHNS, SASEGT. V was shortened by 3 bases and J by 5 bases, with 7 bases between the two germline ends. For the CDR3, the DNA is TGTGCCAGCAGTGAGGGGAGGACTGAAGCTTTCTTT. Residues: CASSEGRTEAFF.

The genes are TRBV13 and TRBJ1-1; weak D call: TRBD1 (5 bases). Per germline, CDR1 PRHDT and CDR2 FYEKMQ (reference sequence). The CDR3 has 16 amino acids. Trimming cost V 5 bases and J 1 base, with 17 bases left between them. The CDR3 bases are TGTGCCAGCAGCCCTCAGGGCCTAAGCTGGAACACTGAAGCTTTCTTT. It specifies CASSPQGLSWNTEAFF.